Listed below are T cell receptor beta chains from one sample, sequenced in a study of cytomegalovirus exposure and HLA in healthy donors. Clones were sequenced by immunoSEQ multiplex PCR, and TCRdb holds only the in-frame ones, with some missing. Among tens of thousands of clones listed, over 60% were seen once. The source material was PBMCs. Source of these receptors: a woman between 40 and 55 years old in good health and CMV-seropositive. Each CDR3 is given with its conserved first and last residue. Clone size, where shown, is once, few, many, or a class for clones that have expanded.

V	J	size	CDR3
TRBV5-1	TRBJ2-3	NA	CASSPDTSTDTQYF
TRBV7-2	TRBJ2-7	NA	CASSYISGGNLEQYF
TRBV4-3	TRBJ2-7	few	CASSQDASGSYEQYF
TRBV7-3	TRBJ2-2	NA	CASSLRQREKNKLNTGELFF
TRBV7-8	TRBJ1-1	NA	CASSFSNTEAFF
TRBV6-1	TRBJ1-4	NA	CASSRRQDEKLFF
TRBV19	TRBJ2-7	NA	CASSSTGTAAYEQYF
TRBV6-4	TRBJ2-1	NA	CASSELAGSNNEQFF
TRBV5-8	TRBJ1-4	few	CASSLGTATNEKLFF
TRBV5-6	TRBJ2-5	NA	CASSLGSGRAETQYF
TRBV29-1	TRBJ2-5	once	CSGLNSGRGGTQYF
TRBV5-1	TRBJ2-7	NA	CASSGQGYEQYF
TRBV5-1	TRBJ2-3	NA	CASSFSGGGGTDTQYF
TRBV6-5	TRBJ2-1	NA	CASSYRLEYTNEQFF
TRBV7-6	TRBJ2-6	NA	CASSLGASGANVLTF
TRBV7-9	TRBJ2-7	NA	CASSSVLAGRGQYEQYF
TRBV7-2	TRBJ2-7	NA	CASSLLPSGTYEQYF
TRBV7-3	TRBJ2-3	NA	CASSSGGATDTQYF
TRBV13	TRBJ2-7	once	CASSRERRLTPEQYF
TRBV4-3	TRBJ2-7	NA	CASSQTSGSYEQYF
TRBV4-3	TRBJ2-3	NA	CASSQDKEGSTDTQYF
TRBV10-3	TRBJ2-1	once	CAISEPLDRGTYNEQFF
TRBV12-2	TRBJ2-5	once	CASRLANADQETQYF
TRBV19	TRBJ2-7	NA	CASSSGLDSYEQYF
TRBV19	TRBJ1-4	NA	CASRTGVNEKLFF
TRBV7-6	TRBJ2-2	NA	CASSLGEAGGHGELFF
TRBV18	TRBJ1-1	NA	CASSPLPGSETEAFF
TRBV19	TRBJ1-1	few	CASTVATEAFF